This is a list of T cell receptor beta chains from one sample in a study of cytomegalovirus exposure and HLA in healthy donors. Using immunoSEQ multiplex PCR, the repertoire was profiled, and TCRdb retains in-frame clones only, with some absent. The table lists roughly 190,000 clones, about nine tenths of them singletons. What was sequenced was PBMCs. The source is a man under 40 in good health and CMV-seropositive. The CDR3 runs from the conserved cysteine through the conserved F or W. Each record gives: J gene, D gene, V gene, CDR3 DNA, CDR3 protein. The D gene is left open where the match is weak.

TRBJ1-5	NA	TRBV6-1	TGTGCCAGCAGTGACGAGGTACGGGGGCCAGGTCAGCCCCAGCATTTT	CASSDEVRGPGQPQHF
TRBJ2-2	NA	TRBV6-5	TGTGCCAGCAGTTACGGGAGACTAGGCACCGGGGAGCTGTTTTTT	CASSYGRLGTGELFF
TRBJ1-1	NA	TRBV6-5	TGTGCCAGCAGTTACCCCGACTCCCGGGAAGGGGAAGCTTTCTTT	CASSYPDSREGEAFF
TRBJ2-7	TRBD2	TRBV28	TGTGCCAGCAGCATGCCCCTCGTTCTAGCGGGAGCAACCTACGAGCAGTACTTC	CASSMPLVLAGATYEQYF
TRBJ2-2	NA	TRBV11-2	TGTGCCAGCAGCTTAGCACCGTTCCCCACCGGGGAGCTGTTTTTT	CASSLAPFPTGELFF
TRBJ2-7	TRBD2	TRBV28	TGTGCCAGCTCAGAGCGGGAGGGCCCCCACGAGCAGTACTTC	CASSEREGPHEQYF
TRBJ2-2	TRBD1	TRBV6-5	TGTGCCAGCAGTACGACTCAGGGGGCGATCGGGGAGCTGTTTTTT	CASSTTQGAIGELFF
TRBJ1-1	NA	TRBV2	TGTGCCAGCAGTGAGGAGGAGGGGTACACTGAAGCTTTCTTT	CASSEEEGYTEAFF
TRBJ1-5	NA	TRBV9	TGTGCCAGCAGCGTAGAAGGGACCCTAAATCAGCCCCAGCATTTT	CASSVEGTLNQPQHF
TRBJ2-5	NA	TRBV27	TGTGCCAGCAGGCGATATCAACGGGAGACCCAGTACTTC	CASRRYQRETQYF
TRBJ1-5	TRBD1	TRBV19	TGTGCCAGTAGCCCCCGACAGGGGCCAAGCAATCAGCCCCAGCATTTT	CASSPRQGPSNQPQHF
TRBJ2-5	TRBD1	TRBV19	TGTGCCAGTAGTATATTCGGGACAGAACAAGAGACCCAGTACTTC	CASSIFGTEQETQYF
TRBJ2-7	NA	TRBV19	TGTGCCAGTAGTATCAGTGGACTTCCCGACTACGAGCAGTACTTC	CASSISGLPDYEQYF
TRBJ1-2	TRBD1	TRBV9	TGTGCCAGCAGCACCCCAGACAGGGGGCGAATGGGCTACACCTTC	CASSTPDRGRMGYTF
TRBJ2-5	TRBD1	TRBV5-4	TGTGCCAGCAGCTTACAGGGGCGCGAGACCCAGTACTTC	CASSLQGRETQYF